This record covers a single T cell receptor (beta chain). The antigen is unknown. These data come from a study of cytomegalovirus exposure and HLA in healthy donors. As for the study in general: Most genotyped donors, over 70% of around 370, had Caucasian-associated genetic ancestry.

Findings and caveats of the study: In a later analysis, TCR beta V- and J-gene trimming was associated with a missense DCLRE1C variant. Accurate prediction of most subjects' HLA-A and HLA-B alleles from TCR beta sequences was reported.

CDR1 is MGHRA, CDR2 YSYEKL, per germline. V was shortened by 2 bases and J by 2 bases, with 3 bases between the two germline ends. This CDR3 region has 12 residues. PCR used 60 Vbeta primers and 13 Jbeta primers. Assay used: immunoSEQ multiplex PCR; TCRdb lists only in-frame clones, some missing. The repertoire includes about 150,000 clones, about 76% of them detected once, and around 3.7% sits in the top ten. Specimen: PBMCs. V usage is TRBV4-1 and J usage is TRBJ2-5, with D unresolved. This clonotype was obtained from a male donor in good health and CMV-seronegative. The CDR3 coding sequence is TGCGCCAGCAGCCAAACACAAGAGACCCAGTACTTC. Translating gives CASSQTQETQYF.